One sample yielded the 21 T cell receptor beta chains listed below, sequenced in a study of T cells in Graves' hyperthyroidism and ophthalmopathy. It was RNA transcripts that yielded the amplified TCR beta CDR3 regions. The study used the HTBI primer set for a first-round RT-PCR of the TCR CDR3. One entry per CDR3 protein results from TCRdb running MiXCR on the multiplex PCR reads. The data hold approximately 620,000 distinct CDR3 sequences, with approximately 16% observed a single time. The material sequenced was blood. These receptors all stem from a woman aged 40 to 50 with Graves' ophthalmopathy.

This clonotype was detected many times. This sequence joins TRBV11-2 and TRBJ2-5; no reliable D call. This CDR3 has 16 residues. Per germline, CDR1 SGHAT and CDR2 FQNNGV. Trimming took 2 bases from V and 2 from J, leaving 15 bases between them. The CDR3 protein is CASSLQVRQVQETQYF. The DNA for the CDR3 is TGTGCCAGCAGCTTACAGGTCCGGCAGGTACAAGAGACCCAGTACTTC.

The chain uses TRBV3-1 and TRBJ1-6; no clear D gene. The length of the CDR3 is 15 residues. V dropped 4 bases and J dropped 5 bases, with 12 bases sitting between them. Germline loops: CDR1 LGHDT, CDR2 YNNKEL (reference sequence). The CDR3 DNA reads as TGTGCCAGCAGCCGTACGTGGCGGGATAATTCACCCCTCCACTTT. Translation gives CASSRTWRDNSPLHF.

This clonotype was observed many times. This rearrangement joins TRBV12-3 or TRBV12-4 to TRBJ2-2; D is unclear. Trimming removed 2 bases from V and 0 bases from J, with 7 bases in between. The CDR3 contains 15 residues. The DNA for the CDR3 is TGTGCCAGCAGTTTACAGGCTTCGAACACCGGGGAGCTGTTTTTT. Translation: CASSLQASNTGELFF.

At least ten counts were recorded for this clonotype. The V and J genes are TRBV2 and TRBJ2-5; TRBD2 aligns across 8 bases. V lost 2 bases to trimming and J lost 4 bases; unmatched junction nucleotides: 9. Germline CDR1 is SNHLY and CDR2 is FYNNEI. The CDR3 has 16 amino acids. CDR3: CASSETRGGLLETQYF. In DNA form, the CDR3 reads TGTGCCAGCAGTGAAACGCGCGGGGGGCTCTTAGAGACCCAGTACTTC.

V is TRBV6-2 or TRBV6-3 and J is TRBJ2-2; TRBD1 aligns across 8 bases. Germline-derived CDR1 and CDR2 are MNHEY and SVGEGT. V was clipped by 6 bases and J by 1 base; unmatched bases: 7. The CDR3 covers 16 residues. Here the CDR3 DNA reads TGTGCCAGCAGGGGTCCCGGGACAGGGAACACCGGGGAGCTGTTTTTT. It specifies CASRGPGTGNTGELFF.

This clonotype came up many times. The chain is built from TRBV12-3 or TRBV12-4 and TRBJ2-1; 8 positions agree with TRBD2. V lost 4 bases to trimming and J lost 4 bases; unmatched junction nucleotides: 6. This CDR3 is built from 15 residues. CDR3 sequence: CASSSSGWKYNEQFF. The CDR3 DNA follows: TGTGCCAGCAGTTCTAGCGGGTGGAAATACAATGAGCAGTTCTTC.

In this sample, this clonotype turned up many times. J is TRBJ1-1 and V is TRBV27, with D maybe TRBD1 (6 bases). The CDR3 covers 16 residues. Trimming pared 7 bases from V and 4 bases from J, leaving 22 bases between. Germline CDR1 and CDR2: MNHEY and SMNVEV (reference sequence). DNA for the CDR3: TGTGCCAGCAACGACGGGGACGGACGAGGGGGCACTGAAGCTTTCTTT. This gives the protein CASNDGDGRGGTEAFF.

The sample holds a few counts of this clonotype. The genes are TRBV5-1 and TRBJ2-1; 14 nucleotides align to TRBD2. This CDR3 is 17 amino acids long. Looked up from germline, CDR1 is SGHRS and CDR2 is YFSETQ. The V and J ends lost 4 bases and 4 bases, in that order; junction bases with no gene match: 7. This chain's CDR3 is CASSEGTSGRLYNEQFF. As DNA, the CDR3 is TGCGCCAGCAGCGAGGGGACTAGCGGGAGACTTTACAATGAGCAGTTCTTC. The full variable domain, its missing parts supplied by reference TRBV5-1 and TRBJ2-1, is KAGVTQTPRYLIKTRGQQVTLSCSPISGHRSVSWYQQTPGQGLQFLFEYFSETQRNKGNFPGRFSGRQFSNSRSEMNVSTLELGDSALYLCASSEGTSGRLYNEQFFGPGTRLTVL.

This clonotype was picked up many times. The CDR3: CASSPQGQGNTGELFF. The CDR3 nucleotides are TGTGCCAGCAGCCCCCAGGGACAGGGGAACACCGGGGAGCTGTTTTTT. The genes are TRBV2 and TRBJ2-2; 9 bases line up with TRBD1. CDR3 length: 16 amino acids. V lost 6 bases, J lost 1 base, and 6 bases stayed unmatched. Germline CDR1 and CDR2: SNHLY and FYNNEI.

This clonotype was seen repeatedly, ten times or more. CDR3 sequence (DNA): TGTGCCAGCAGCCCCCGGACTAGCGGGGAAGAGACCCAGTACTTC. It specifies CASSPRTSGEETQYF. The rearrangement uses TRBV7-6 and TRBJ2-5; TRBD2 matches 12 bases. Looked up from germline, CDR1 is SGHVS and CDR2 is FNYEAQ. This CDR3 has 15 residues. Trimming took 5 bases from V and 3 from J; bases not matched to a gene: 4.

This clonotype was recorded many times. V is TRBV5-6 and J is TRBJ2-3; 8 nucleotides align to TRBD2. V gave up 2 bases and J gave up 3 bases; unmatched junction bases: 8. Looked up from germline, CDR1 is SGHDT and CDR2 is YYEEEE. The CDR3 is 16 amino acids. CDR3 nucleotide sequence: TGTGCCAGCAGCTTAATAGCGGGGCGGGGTACAGATACGCAGTATTTT. It is translated as CASSLIAGRGTDTQYF.

This clonotype was recorded many times. The chain joins TRBV28 to TRBJ2-7, with 9 bases that match TRBD1. Per the germline V gene, CDR1 is MDHEN and CDR2 is SYDVKM. Trimming cost V 5 bases and J 6 bases; bases outside gene matches: 8. The CDR3 sequence is 14 residues long. In nucleotides, the CDR3 is TGTGCCAGCAGTCCTATACAGGGGGCGCGCGAGCAGTACTTC. Protein: CASSPIQGAREQYF.

On this clonotype itself: A much larger clone differs by one base, so this may be a read error. The genes are TRBV6-1 and TRBJ1-2; possibly TRBD1 for D (6 bases). The CDR3 sequence is 14 residues long. Germline CDR1 MNHNS, CDR2 SASEGT. DNA of the CDR3: TGTACCAGCAGGGCGACAGGTCCGAGCTATGGCTACACCTTC. Translating it yields CTSRATGPSYGYTF.

This clonotype was seen only a few times. V usage is TRBV20-1 and J usage is TRBJ2-7; either TRBD1 or TRBD2 may supply D (6 bases each). This CDR3 region has 14 residues. V lost 4 bases and J lost 2, with 15 bases in between. Germline values: CDR1 DFQATT, CDR2 SNEGSKA (reference sequence). The CDR3 coding sequence is TGCAGTGCTACGCAAACAGGGAGGCCCTACGAGCAGTACTTC. Translating gives CSATQTGRPYEQYF.

The CDR3 region is CSVTGAPYEQYF. The CDR3 nucleotides read TGCAGCGTGACAGGGGCCCCCTACGAGCAGTACTTC. The chain employs TRBV29-1 and TRBJ2-7; 8 bases fit TRBD1. V shed 6 bases and J 2 bases; nucleotides not matched to a gene: 3. CDR1 SQVTM and CDR2 ANQGSEA come from the germline V gene. This CDR3 has 12 residues.

This clonotype was seen a few times. The genes are TRBV5-1 and TRBJ2-3, with D unresolved. This CDR3 has 13 amino acids. Germline V lookup: CDR1 SGHRS, CDR2 YFSETQ. V gave up 4 bases and J gave up 2 bases, with 8 bases separating them. CDR3 coding DNA: TGCGCCAGCAGCCAACAACACACAGATACGCAGTATTTT. It yields the protein CASSQQHTDTQYF.

This clonotype appeared a few times. This rearrangement joins TRBV7-9 to TRBJ2-2; D remains ambiguous. The CDR3 is 15 amino acids. Per germline, CDR1 SEHNR and CDR2 FQNEAQ (reference sequence). V lost 5 bases and J lost 4, with 14 bases in between. The CDR3 nucleotides are TGTGCCAGCAGCCCCGACGGATTGTTCACCGGGGAGCTGTTTTTT. Residues: CASSPDGLFTGELFF.

The CDR3 DNA follows: TGTGCCAGCAGCCCGCCCGCAGGGGCTTCTGGCTACACCTTC. This codes for CASSPPAGASGYTF. The V call is TRBV11-1, the J call TRBJ1-2, with D perhaps TRBD1 (6 bases). V shed 5 bases and J shed 7 bases, with 17 bases lying between them. Germline V lookup: CDR1 SGHAT, CDR2 FQDESV (reference sequence). CDR3 length equals 14 residues.

This clonotype was seen at least ten times. The J gene is TRBJ2-7, the V gene TRBV5-6; D is possibly TRBD2 (5 bases). The germline V gene encodes CDR1 SGHDT and CDR2 YYEEEE. CDR3 length: 13 residues. V was clipped by 2 bases and J by 2 bases, with 8 bases between them. The CDR3 here is CASSFRGAYEQYF. CDR3 DNA: TGTGCCAGCAGCTTCCGGGGTGCCTACGAGCAGTACTTC.

This clonotype was seen ten or more times. V usage is TRBV12-3 or TRBV12-4 and J usage is TRBJ2-1; the D gene is possibly TRBD1 (6 bases). V lost 7 bases and J 2 bases, leaving 12 bases between the germline ends. The CDR3 loop spans 14 amino acids. As DNA, the CDR3 is TGTGCCAGCACCCAGGGGAGCGCCTACAATGAGCAGTTCTTC. This gives the protein CASTQGSAYNEQFF.

This clonotype was counted only a few times. V usage is TRBV12-3 or TRBV12-4 and J usage is TRBJ1-2, with unresolved D. This CDR3 has 12 residues. V was trimmed by 1 base and J by 7 bases, leaving 7 bases between them. The CDR3 reads CASSLGDSGYTF. CDR3 coding DNA: TGTGCCAGCAGTTTAGGGGATTCTGGCTACACCTTC.